The TCR beta chain described here comes from a study of blood T cell repertoires in COVID-19. Across the study: COVID-19 samples, acute and convalescent, were from the United States, Italy and Spain. T cells, B-cell-depleted T cells, or PBMCs provided the cDNA or gDNA that served as material.

The protocol was immunoSEQ multiplex PCR, while the TCRdb copy is restricted to in-frame clones and leaves out a portion. The sample has 250,000 to 350,000 clones; 75% to 90% are singletons. In Seattle, patients joined the study during active infection and were tracked longitudinally. CDR1 and CDR2 from the germline V gene are DFQATT and SNEGSKA (reference sequence). Trimming stripped 3 bases from V and 1 base from J, with 12 bases between. The CDR3 loop spans 14 amino acids. The J gene is TRBJ1-1, the V gene TRBV20-1, with D uncertain. Specimen: peripheral blood. This clonotype originated in a woman aged 25 to 39 with COVID-19, enrolled during active disease. CDR3 residues: CSASGAGKNTEAFF. CDR3 bases: TGCAGTGCTAGTGGTGCCGGGAAGAACACTGAAGCTTTCTTT.